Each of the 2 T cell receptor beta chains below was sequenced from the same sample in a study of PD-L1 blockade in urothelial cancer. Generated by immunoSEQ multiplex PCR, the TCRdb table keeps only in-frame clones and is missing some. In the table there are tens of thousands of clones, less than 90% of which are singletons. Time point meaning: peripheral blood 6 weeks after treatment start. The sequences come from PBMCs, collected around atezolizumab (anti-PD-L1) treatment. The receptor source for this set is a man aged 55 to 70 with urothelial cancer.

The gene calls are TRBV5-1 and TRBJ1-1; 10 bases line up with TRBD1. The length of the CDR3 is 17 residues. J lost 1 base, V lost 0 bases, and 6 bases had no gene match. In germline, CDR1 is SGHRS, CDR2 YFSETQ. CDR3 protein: CASSLGDRGWENTEAFF. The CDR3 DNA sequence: TGCGCCAGCAGCTTGGGGGACAGGGGATGGGAGAACACTGAAGCTTTCTTT. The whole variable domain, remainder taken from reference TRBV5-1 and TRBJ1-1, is KAGVTQTPRYLIKTRGQQVTLSCSPISGHRSVSWYQQTPGQGLQFLFEYFSETQRNKGNFPGRFSGRQFSNSRSEMNVSTLELGDSALYLCASSLGDRGWENTEAFFGQGTRLTVV.

The CDR3 DNA is TGCGCCAGCAGCTTACCGACGACAGGGGGCAGGAACACTGAAGCTTTCTTT. Encoded protein: CASSLPTTGGRNTEAFF. This sequence joins TRBV4-1 and TRBJ1-1; 10 nucleotides agree with TRBD1. Trimming cost V 5 bases and J 1 base; bases outside gene matches: 10. The CDR3 loop spans 17 amino acids. The germline CDR1 and CDR2 sequences are MGHRA and YSYEKL.